These T cell receptor beta chains were read from a single sample in a study of read filtering for tumor transcriptome and immune sequencing. TCRdb itself ran the reads through MiXCR, one entry per CDR3 protein. This table has around 35,000 distinct CDR3 sequences, roughly an eighth appearing once. Sequences were obtained from a population of CD138-negative cells sorted from bone marrow. The receptor set was obtained from a donor over 35 with multiple myeloma. CDR3s include the opening cysteine and the closing phenylalanine or tryptophan. Each record gives: CDR3 protein, V gene, CDR3 length.

CAWSVRGTGKDYEQYF,TRBV30,16
CASTKAGSYNEQFF,TRBV27,14
CSARGIVGLAGAVGETQYF,TRBV20-1,19
CSARRQGATDTQYF,TRBV20-1,14
CASSVGPTVRTSERTGELFF,TRBV9,20
CASSTGGGKLFF,TRBV25-1,12
CASTHPSLLHNEQFF,TRBV6-2/TRBV6-3,15
CASSYSAGGWETQYF,TRBV6-5,15
CSVSRDVEQYF,TRBV29-1,11
CSAERTPQETQYF,TRBV20-1,13
CASSIGGLAGFGRETQYF,TRBV19,18
CASSLSWGAGELFF,TRBV5-4,14
CASRQGRFSGNTIYF,TRBV28,15
CASSLDPGAGSPLHF,TRBV5-1,15
CASSSGTSSYEQYF,TRBV7-2,14
CASSLLPADEAFF,TRBV13,13
CATGGAYNEQFF,TRBV24-1,12
CASSESGPSDEQYF,TRBV7-9,14
CASSLGLAYEQYF,TRBV28,13
CASSLEGGVTGELFF,TRBV5-5,15
CSARRTGDSNQPQHF,TRBV20-1,15
CASSEPEREADTDTQYF,TRBV2,17
CASKVNQGTYEQYF,TRBV5-1,14
CASSLPSERTEAFF,TRBV7-2,14
CASSQEFPGRRTEAFF,TRBV4-1,16
CASRHLSYNEQFF,TRBV11-2,13
CSATRQGHTGELFF,TRBV20-1,14
CASSPWDDEYTDTQYF,TRBV12-3/TRBV12-4,16
CASSQDGQGGTEAFF,TRBV4-3,15
CASSLGGGKDNEQFF,TRBV5-1,15
CASSVDGGVREGPPVYNEQFF,TRBV9,21
CASSPRPPIAKKLFF,TRBV7-8,15
CASREGGLASYEQYF,TRBV6-2/TRBV6-3,15
CASSYSAMGRDSSYEQYF,TRBV6-2/TRBV6-3,18
CASSDAGGDTDTQYF,TRBV2,15
CASSKAGGNNEQFF,TRBV6-1,14
CASRLQGNQPQHF,TRBV6-5,13
CASSFQTPDYEQYF,TRBV11-1,14
CSVPWTSGNNEQFF,TRBV20-1,14
CSAPGGDFTGSNQPQHF,TRBV20-1,17
CASRLGTSGYNEQFF,TRBV7-2,15
CAWSAEGASTDTQYF,TRBV30,15
CASSRTLGNEQFF,TRBV2,13
CASSLSGTTYNEQLF,TRBV27,15
CASTDVRTDTQYF,TRBV2,13
CASSLLPAGTYNEQFF,TRBV5-6,16
CASSSLYEQYF,TRBV7-9,11
CASSFRRGQEQETQYF,TRBV6-2/TRBV6-3,16
CASSPSGLQETQYF,TRBV7-9,14
CASSYPGQGNSPLHF,TRBV12-3/TRBV12-4,15
CASSKVRLAGGGHEQFF,TRBV14,17
CASSLNRGWGNQPQHF,TRBV28,16
CASSLEGLTEAFF,TRBV7-2,13
CASSPGQRGEQFF,TRBV9,13
CSTKQDYNSPLHF,TRBV20-1,13